One sample yielded the 30 T cell receptor beta chains listed below, sequenced in a study of CD8+ T cells in alopecia areata. The treatment: oral pan-JAK inhibitor, 5-10 mg twice daily. TCR sequencing used cDNA made by reverse transcription of extracted RNA. Sequencing was performed with immunoSEQ multiplex PCR; in TCRdb, only in-frame clones are kept and a portion is missing. The sample yields approximately 180,000 clones, around half seen once. Specimen: CD8+ T cells sorted from blood, collected at week 24, from a patient treated with tofacitinib. These receptors originate from a human donor with alopecia areata.

In this sample, this clone turned up a few times. The chain employs TRBV7-9 and TRBJ2-7; maybe TRBD2 (6 bases). Germline CDR1 and CDR2: SEHNR and FQNEAQ (reference sequence). The CDR3 is 13 amino acids. V dropped 5 bases and J dropped 4 bases, with 12 bases sitting between them. The CDR3 coding sequence is TGTGCCAGCAGCGCCGGGACTGCGTACGAGCAGTACTTC. Translation gives CASSAGTAYEQYF.

This rearrangement joins TRBV25-1 to TRBJ2-3; D gene unclear. Trimming cost V 2 bases and J 0 bases, with 9 bases left between them. Germline assignment: CDR1 MGHDK and CDR2 SYGVNS. The CDR3 consists of 15 residues. CDR3 sequence (DNA): TGTGCCAGCAGTGAAGCGTTAACTAGCACAGATACGCAGTATTTT. Translating gives CASSEALTSTDTQYF.

V usage is TRBV2 and J usage is TRBJ2-2, with D possibly TRBD1 on 6 matching bases. V lost 8 bases and J lost 1, with 11 bases in between. CDR3 length: 14 amino acids. CDR1 is SNHLY and CDR2 is FYNNEI in the germline V gene. The CDR3 spells CASLEDRNTGELFF. CDR3 bases: TGTGCCAGCCTAGAGGACAGGAACACCGGGGAGCTGTTTTTT.

This chain uses TRBV7-9 with TRBJ1-1; D gene ambiguous. The CDR3 runs 11 residues. V lost 6 bases to trimming and J lost 2 bases, with 4 bases between them. Germline V gene data show CDR1 as SEHNR and CDR2 as FQNEAQ (reference sequence). This CDR3 reads CASRINTEAFF. Written as DNA, the CDR3 is TGTGCCAGCAGAATAAACACTGAAGCTTTCTTT.

This chain uses TRBV30 with TRBJ1-2; the D is unclear. Trimming took 7 bases from V and 4 from J, leaving 10 bases between them. This CDR3 has 11 residues. The germline gives CDR1 GTSNPN, CDR2 SVGIG (reference sequence). In DNA, the CDR3 is TGTGCCTTAGAGTATGGCTATGGCTACACCTTC. Translating it yields CALEYGYGYTF.

This clone was picked up one time. This chain joins TRBV30 and TRBJ1-5; 12 bases are a match to TRBD1. With 3 bases clipped from V and 6 bases from J, the junction kept 6 bases outside the gene matches. The CDR3 runs to 15 residues. Germline CDR1 reads GTSNPN; CDR2 reads SVGIG (reference sequence). CDR3 loop: CAWSAGTGGSQPQHF. CDR3 coding DNA: TGTGCCTGGAGCGCCGGGACAGGGGGCAGTCAGCCCCAGCATTTT.

This clone appeared a few times. The chain uses TRBV6-6 and TRBJ2-1, with 8 bases fitting TRBD1. This CDR3 has 14 residues. After removal of 2 bases from V and 4 bases from J, the junction contained 1 base not matched to a gene. Germline CDR1 MNHNY, CDR2 SVGAGI (reference sequence). The DNA for the CDR3 is TGTGCCAGCAGTTACCGGGACAGGTACAATGAGCAGTTCTTC. Translated, it gives CASSYRDRYNEQFF.

The V and J genes are TRBV6-6 and TRBJ2-1; possible D gene TRBD2, 5 bases. The germline V gene has CDR1 MNHNY and CDR2 SVGAGI (reference sequence). Between the trimmed V and J ends, which lost 7 bases and 6 bases, there was a span of 10 bases. This CDR3 is built from 12 residues. In DNA form, the CDR3 reads TGTGCCAGCACCGCTAGCTCCAATGAGCAGTTCTTC. This encodes CASTASSNEQFF.

This clone was counted between two and nine times. This chain connects TRBV7-8 to TRBJ2-7; possibly TRBD2 for D (6 bases). The CDR3 length is 13 residues. V lost 5 bases, J lost 6 bases, and 14 bases lay in between. Germline CDR1 reads SGHVS; CDR2 reads FQNEAQ. Here the CDR3 reads CASSLGPGGEQYF. CDR3 nucleotides: TGTGCCAGCAGCCTCGGACCCGGGGGCGAGCAGTACTTC.

This clone was observed a handful of times. The V call is TRBV15, the J call TRBJ2-1, with 9 positions matching TRBD2. The CDR3 sequence is 16 residues long. V was pared by 3 bases and J by 3 bases, with 6 bases of the junction left unmatched. Germline CDR1 reads LNHNV; CDR2 reads YYDKDF (reference sequence). The CDR3 spells CATSRSRTSDYNEQFF. In nucleotides, the CDR3 is TGTGCCACCAGCAGGTCACGGACTAGCGACTACAATGAGCAGTTCTTC.

V usage is TRBV2 and J usage is TRBJ2-7; the D is unclear. V was cut by 2 bases and J by 3 bases, with 8 bases left in between. This CDR3 has 13 amino acids. Germline CDR1 reads SNHLY; CDR2 reads FYNNEI. The CDR3 protein is CASSEHPNYEQYF. CDR3 bases: TGTGCCAGCAGTGAACACCCTAACTACGAGCAGTACTTC.

This clone was seen once. The chain combines TRBV29-1 with TRBJ1-1, with a weak D call TRBD1 (5 bases). With 4 bases removed from V and 8 bases from J, the gap between germline ends came to 11 bases. This CDR3 region has 11 residues. Germline V gene sequence: CDR1 SQVTM, CDR2 ANQGSEA. CDR3 loop: CSVVGAPEAFF. CDR3 DNA sequence: TGCAGCGTTGTAGGGGCCCCCGAAGCTTTCTTT.

This clone has a handful of counts. An end of the junction differs from the germline gene, which may be a read error. The rearrangement links TRBV30 to TRBJ1-1; D gene ambiguous. The CDR3 is made up of 11 amino acids. Germline V gene lookup returns CDR1 GTSNPN and CDR2 SVGIG (reference sequence). The CDR3: CAWSDVRHLIF. The CDR3 DNA is TGTGCCTGGAGTGATGTTAGGCACCTTATCTTT.

The chain employs TRBV4-3 and TRBJ2-7, with 7 bases fitting TRBD2. CDR1 is LGHNA and CDR2 is YSLEER in the germline V gene. Unmatched junction bases numbered 12, after V lost 0 bases and J lost 7 bases. CDR3 length: 16 residues. The CDR3 nucleotides read TGCGCCAGCAGCCAAGATCTATCCGGGGGGAGGTGGGAGCAGTACTTC. Its protein product is CASSQDLSGGRWEQYF.

This clone was seen only a few times. The chain employs TRBV7-3 and TRBJ2-1; D is ambiguous. Germline CDR1 and CDR2: SGHTA and FQGTGA. The CDR3 consists of 13 residues. Trimming took off 2 bases at V and 6 bases at J, with 8 bases between the two ends. The CDR3 coding sequence is TGTGCCAGCAGCTTAGGAACACGCAATGAGCAGTTCTTC. This translates into CASSLGTRNEQFF. The whole variable domain, remainder taken from reference TRBV7-3 and TRBJ2-1, is GAGVSQTPSNKVTEKGKYVELRCDPISGHTALYWYRQSLGQGPEFLIYFQGTGAADDSGLPNDRFFAVRPEGSVSTLKIQRTERGDSAVYLCASSLGTRNEQFFGPGTRLTVL.

This clone turned up a few times. The chain links TRBV10-2 to TRBJ2-1, with D unresolved. The CDR3 contains 14 residues. Germline loops: CDR1 WSHSY, CDR2 SAAADI. Trimming shortened V by 4 bases and J by 4 bases, and 11 bases separated the two germline ends. This CDR3 reads CASSVSSGYNEQFF. The CDR3 nucleotides read TGCGCCAGCAGTGTGTCCTCTGGTTACAATGAGCAGTTCTTC.

This chain connects TRBV6-5 to TRBJ2-1, with no clear D. The CDR3 spans 13 residues. Between the trimmed V and J ends, which lost 3 bases and 8 bases, there was a span of 11 bases. Germline-derived CDR1 and CDR2 are MNHEY and SVGAGI. The DNA of the CDR3 is TGTGCCAGCAGTTATAACCCTGACGATGAGCAGTTCTTC. As protein: CASSYNPDDEQFF.

This clone turned up a few times. The rearrangement uses TRBV7-2 and TRBJ2-5, with 7 bases identical to TRBD1. This CDR3 comprises 14 residues. V was pared by 3 bases and J by 2 bases, with 3 bases of the junction left unmatched. From germline, CDR1 is SGHTA and CDR2 FQGNSA. DNA of the CDR3: TGTGCCAGCAGCTTTTGGGGACAGCAAGAGACCCAGTACTTC. Translating it yields CASSFWGQQETQYF.

The chain carries TRBV10-3 and TRBJ2-6; tentatively, D is TRBD1 or TRBD2 (5 bases each). The V end lost 8 bases, the J end lost 1 base, and 18 bases lay between the germline ends. CDR3 size: 17 residues. The germline gives CDR1 ENHRY, CDR2 SYGVKD. CDR3 in amino acids: CAIGTRDADSGANVLTF. CDR3 sequence (DNA): TGTGCCATCGGCACCCGGGACGCCGATTCTGGGGCCAACGTCCTGACTTTC.

The chain recombines TRBV30 with TRBJ1-2, with D possibly TRBD1 on 6 matching bases. The CDR3 is 13 amino acids. V was shortened by 5 bases and J by 8 bases, with 18 bases between the two germline ends. CDR1 is GTSNPN and CDR2 is SVGIG in the germline V gene (reference sequence). The DNA for the CDR3 is TGTGCCTGGGAGTCGGGGACATATGAGGGCTACACCTTC. Protein sequence: CAWESGTYEGYTF.

The chain carries TRBV4-3 and TRBJ2-2, with 9 bases matching TRBD1. The CDR3 extends over 16 amino acids. V dropped 0 bases and J dropped 7; count of bases not matched to a gene: 6. The germline V gene encodes CDR1 LGHNA and CDR2 YSLEER. The CDR3 DNA follows: TGCGCCAGCAGCCAAGACTATCACAGGGGGCTCGGGGAGCTGTTTTTT. Protein product: CASSQDYHRGLGELFF.

The V gene is TRBV30, the J gene TRBJ1-2; 7 positions match TRBD1. Germline CDR1 GTSNPN, CDR2 SVGIG (reference sequence). Trimming took 5 bases from V and 8 from J; bases not matched to a gene: 17. There are 15 residues in the CDR3. CDR3 bases: TGTGCCTGGTGGTCCGGGACAGATCAAAGAGCGGGCTACACCTTC. Protein product: CAWWSGTDQRAGYTF.

This chain joins TRBV27 and TRBJ1-2; D might be TRBD1 (5 bases). V was cut by 7 bases and J by 8 bases, with 17 bases left in between. The germline V gene has CDR1 MNHEY and CDR2 SMNVEV (reference sequence). The CDR3 covers 13 residues. The CDR3 nucleotides read TGTGCCAGCACGGACGGGACCGTGGGGGGCTACACCTTC. It is translated as CASTDGTVGGYTF.

This chain links TRBV10-3 with TRBJ1-1, with D uncertain. The CDR3 is 12 residues long. The V gene lost 2 bases and the J gene lost 4 bases, with 5 bases spanning the gap. Germline V gene sequence: CDR1 ENHRY, CDR2 SYGVKD. Written as DNA, the CDR3 is TGTGCCATCAGTGAGGCCTCCACTGAAGCTTTCTTT. Translating gives CAISEASTEAFF.

The rearrangement uses TRBV6-1 and TRBJ1-1, with D possibly being TRBD1 (5 bases). CDR1 and CDR2 from the germline V gene are MNHNS and SASEGT. This CDR3 contains 12 residues. The V and J ends lost 8 bases and 7 bases respectively, with 14 bases between them. In DNA form, the CDR3 reads TGTGCCAGCGGAAGGGGAACCGGTGAAGCTTTCTTT. Its translation is CASGRGTGEAFF.

The chain couples TRBV2 to TRBJ2-3; TRBD1 or TRBD2 may be the D gene (6 bases each). CDR1 is SNHLY and CDR2 is FYNNEI in the germline V gene. Deletions cut 6 bases from V and 6 bases from J, with 13 bases between. The CDR3 length is 13 residues. CDR3 bases: TGTGCCAGCAGACCGGGGGCAGGGGATACGCAGTATTTT. This gives the protein CASRPGAGDTQYF.

DNA of the CDR3: TGCAGCGTTTTGGCCGGGACAGGGTTAGGGAGCCAGTACTTC. It is translated as CSVLAGTGLGSQYF. J is TRBJ2-7 and V is TRBV29-1, with 9 bases lining up with TRBD1. Trimming at V came to 5 bases and at J to 10 bases, leaving 15 bases not matched to a gene. The CDR3 totals 14 residues. Germline lookup yields CDR1 SQVTM and CDR2 ANQGSEA.

This chain joins TRBV2 and TRBJ2-1; D not certain. The CDR3 consists of 15 residues. Trimming shortened V by 0 bases and J by 0 bases, and 6 bases separated the two germline ends. The germline V gene encodes CDR1 SNHLY and CDR2 FYNNEI. The CDR3 sequence is CASSEAASSYNEQFF. CDR3 sequence (DNA): TGTGCCAGCAGTGAAGCGGCCAGCTCCTACAATGAGCAGTTCTTC.

The CDR3 DNA sequence: TGTGCCAGTAGTACCGGGACAGTCGATGGCTACACCTTC. Protein sequence: CASSTGTVDGYTF. The V call is TRBV19, the J call TRBJ1-2, with 7 nucleotides matching TRBD1. CDR1 and CDR2 (germline): LNHDA, SQIVND (reference sequence). There are 13 residues in the CDR3. With 4 bases clipped from V and 6 bases from J, the junction kept 5 bases outside the gene matches.

The chain is built from TRBV7-9 and TRBJ2-3; no definite D call. V lost 2 bases and J 6 bases, leaving 27 bases between the germline ends. The germline V gene encodes CDR1 SEHNR and CDR2 FQNEAQ (reference sequence). The CDR3 loop spans 19 amino acids. The CDR3 coding sequence is TGTGCCAGCAGCTTATCCCTTCGGGCGGCAGCAGGATCGGCGGATACGCAGTATTTT. Its translation is CASSLSLRAAAGSADTQYF.